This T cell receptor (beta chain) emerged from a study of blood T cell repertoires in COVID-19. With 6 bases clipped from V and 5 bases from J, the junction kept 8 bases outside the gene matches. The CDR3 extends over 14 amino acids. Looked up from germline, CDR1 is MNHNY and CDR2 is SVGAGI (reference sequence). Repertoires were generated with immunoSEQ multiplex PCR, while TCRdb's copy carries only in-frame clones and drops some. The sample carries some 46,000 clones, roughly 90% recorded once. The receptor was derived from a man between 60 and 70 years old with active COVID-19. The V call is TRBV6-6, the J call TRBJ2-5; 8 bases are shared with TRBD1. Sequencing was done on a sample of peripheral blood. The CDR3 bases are TGTGCCAGCAGGCCCGGGACAGGCCGTGAGACCCAGTACTTC. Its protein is CASRPGTGRETQYF.